A selection of T cell receptor beta chains follows, all from one sample in a study of blood T cell repertoires in COVID-19. Data came from immunoSEQ multiplex PCR; TCRdb stores just in-frame clones and leaves some out. The table shows 200,000 to 250,000 clones, with around four fifths occurring only once. Sequencing used peripheral blood. These receptors all come from a woman aged 80 or older with active or convalescent COVID-19. Both conserved end residues are part of each CDR3. A D gene is named only where the DNA matches it firmly. The size of a clone is reported for some rows only, either as once, few or many, or as a class for expanded clones.

j_call | d_call | clone_size | v_call | cdr3_nt | cdr3_aa
TRBJ2-2 | - | - | TRBV6-5 | TGTGCCAGCAGTTCAGGGTCGGGCACCGGGGAGCTGTTTTTT | CASSSGSGTGELFF
TRBJ1-3 | - | - | TRBV19 | TGTGCCAGTAGTAGGGGACCCGGGACAAAGATAGGAAACACCATATATTTT | CASSRGPGTKIGNTIYF
TRBJ2-7 | TRBD2 | - | TRBV11-1 | TGTGCCAGCACGCCAGGACTAGCGGTGGGGGAGCAGTACTTC | CASTPGLAVGEQYF
TRBJ2-2 | - | - | TRBV20-1 | TGCAGTGCTAGTTCCACACCATCGAACACCGGGGAGCTGTTTTTT | CSASSTPSNTGELFF
TRBJ1-1 | TRBD1 | - | TRBV18 | TGTGCCAGCTCACCGTTCGGGACAGGGGGAGGGAACACTGAAGCTTTCTTT | CASSPFGTGGGNTEAFF
TRBJ2-4 | - | once | TRBV5-4 | TGTGCCAGCAGCCTATCCGGGACACTAAAAAACATTCAGTACTTC | CASSLSGTLKNIQYF
TRBJ1-4 | TRBD1 | - | TRBV11-2 | TGTGCCAGCAGCTTTAGTCAGGGGGTCGAAAAACTGTTTTTT | CASSFSQGVEKLFF
TRBJ2-2 | TRBD1 | - | TRBV7-3 | TGTGCCAGCAGCCGAGGACAGGTGAACACCGGGGAGCTGTTTTTT | CASSRGQVNTGELFF
TRBJ2-1 | - | - | TRBV5-4 | TGTGCCAGCAGCTTGGACAGCAACTCCTACAATGAGCAGTTCTTC | CASSLDSNSYNEQFF
TRBJ2-7 | - | - | TRBV6-5 | TGTGCCAGCAGGCTGGCGGTCCAAACCTACGAGCAGTACTTC | CASRLAVQTYEQYF
TRBJ2-7 | - | - | TRBV19 | TGTGCCAGTAGTATAGACGTTCGGAGCTCCTACGAGCAGTACTTC | CASSIDVRSSYEQYF